This TCR beta chain stems from a study of spatial heterogeneity in lung cancer. Study results and caveats: At resection, ubiquitous expanded tumor TCRs appeared in blood more than at follow-up.

This clonotype was recorded many times. Its antigen is not known. TCRdb reanalysed the 5' RACE reads using MiXCR and keeps one entry per CDR3 protein. Of about 24,000 distinct CDR3 sequences listed, about 3% were seen once; the top ten hold 25% to 30%. Between the trimmed V and J ends, which lost 1 base and 3 bases, there was a span of 9 bases. The CDR3 is 15 amino acids. The germline gives CDR1 SGHAT, CDR2 FQNNGV. As for time point: sample taken at primary tumor resection. Unsorted samples of tumor, nontumor lung or frozen PBMC had their whole RNA sequenced. Untreated early-stage non-small cell lung cancer patients, roughly 75 in total, were the donors.

The TCR comes from a female donor with early-stage non-small cell lung cancer. The specimen was PBMCs, collected at surgery. The chain combines TRBV11-2 with TRBJ2-2; maybe TRBD1 (6 bases). The CDR3 region has the DNA TGTGCCAGCAGCTTAGGACAGGTTTACACCGGGGAGCTGTTTTTT. Its translation is CASSLGQVYTGELFF.